This TCR beta chain was sequenced for a study of T cell responses to AZD1222 COVID-19 vaccine. Findings and limits, study-wide: Increased Spike-specific TCR breadth and depth were observed after two AZD1222 doses. Close to half of all spike-specific TCRs reportedly target regions of the variants that are unmutated.

A remark on this clone: Its antigen is as yet unknown.

Produced via immunoSEQ multiplex PCR; TCRdb's table is partial and in-frame only. The data show about 100,000 clones, 75% to 90% seen once. This TCR was sampled from an adult in good health. The input for sequencing was peripheral blood, taken on day 0 of AZD1222 vaccination.

CDR3 loop: CASSSTGLTTDTQYF. As DNA, the CDR3 is TGTGCCAGCAGCTCCACGGGACTAACCACAGATACGCAGTATTTT. The chain couples TRBV7-3 to TRBJ2-3, with 7 bases identical to TRBD2. The CDR3 is made up of 15 amino acids. Trimming at V came to 4 bases and at J to 2 bases, leaving 6 bases not matched to a gene. Germline V gene lookup returns CDR1 SGHTA and CDR2 FQGTGA.